This is a list of T cell receptor beta chains from one sample in a study of shared clonotypes between healthy human individuals. The repertoire was sequenced with immunoSEQ multiplex PCR; TCRdb's copy has only in-frame clones and lacks some. Here the sample spans 1,100,000 or so clones, approximately 80% being singletons. The sequencing input was memory CD4+ T cells from PBMCs. These receptors were collected from a man aged 18-30 years in good health. Some clones in this sample may be carry-over from other donors' samples. CDR3s include the opening cysteine and the closing phenylalanine or tryptophan. D genes are given only for firm matches. Only some rows state a clone size, as once, few, many or a class for expanded clones.

clone_size cdr3_length j_call v_call d_call cdr3_nt cdr3_aa
. 13 TRBJ2-2 TRBV7-6 . TGTGCCAGCAGCTTAGCGGGCACCGGGGAGCTGTTTTTT CASSLAGTGELFF
. 15 TRBJ2-1 TRBV7-2 TRBD2 TGTGCCAGCAGCCTCGCCGGGACTAGCCACAATGAGCAGTTCTTC CASSLAGTSHNEQFF
once 17 TRBJ2-1 TRBV7-3 TRBD1 TGTGCCAGCAGCCCGGCACGGGCTGACAGGGTTGCCAATGAGCAGTTCTTC CASSPARADRVANEQFF
. 13 TRBJ2-5 TRBV27 . TGTGCCAGCAGCGCTGACTACGAAGAGACCCAGTACTTC CASSADYEETQYF
. 17 TRBJ2-7 TRBV27 . TGTGCCAGCAGCCCCTCCCCCGCAGTTGGACGGCTCGGCGAGCAGTACTTC CASSPSPAVGRLGEQYF
. 13 TRBJ2-7 TRBV18 . TGTGCCAGCTCACCAGCAGGGGCGCAAGAGCAGTACTTC CASSPAGAQEQYF
. 14 TRBJ2-7 TRBV2 . TGTGCCAGCCAAGCGGCAGTTGGAAGCTACGAGCAGTACTTC CASQAAVGSYEQYF
. 15 TRBJ2-3 TRBV5-1 TRBD2 TGCGCCAGCAGCTTCACGCGGGAGGGAGATCCTACGCAGTATTTT CASSFTREGDPTQYF
. 14 TRBJ2-1 TRBV10-3 . TGTGCCATCAGGTCTCTAGCCTCTCACAATGAGCAGTTCTTC CAIRSLASHNEQFF
. 14 TRBJ1-4 TRBV7-9 TRBD1 TGTGCCAGCAGTTTGGACAGGGTGGGTGAAAAACTGTTTTTT CASSLDRVGEKLFF
. 14 TRBJ2-3 TRBV5-4 TRBD1 TGTGCCAGCAGCGACACCAGGGGGACAGATACGCAGTATTTT CASSDTRGTDTQYF
. 16 TRBJ2-2 TRBV7-2 . TGTGCCAGCAGCTTATTTGCTAGGGGCAACACCGGGGAGCTGTTTTTT CASSLFARGNTGELFF
. 13 TRBJ1-5 TRBV18 . TGTGCCAGCTCACCATCCAAGACTCAGCCCCAGCATTTT CASSPSKTQPQHF
few 10 TRBJ1-1 TRBV21-1 . TGTGCCAGCCCTAATCATGGGGCTTTCTTT CASPNHGAFF
. 13 TRBJ1-2 TRBV5-6 . TGTGCCAGCAACTCGATGGGAAACTATGGCTACACCTTC CASNSMGNYGYTF
once 16 TRBJ2-1 TRBV5-1 TRBD2 TGCGCCAGTCGGGGACTAGCGGGAGAGATTGACAATGAGCAGTTCTTC CASRGLAGEIDNEQFF
. 13 TRBJ2-7 TRBV10-2 TRBD2 TGCGCCAGCCGGGCGGGAGGGCCTTTCGAGCAGTACTTC CASRAGGPFEQYF
. 14 TRBJ2-3 TRBV29-1 TRBD2 TGCAGCGTTGTCGCTAGCGGGAGGACAGATACGCAGTATTTT CSVVASGRTDTQYF
. 15 TRBJ2-5 TRBV28 TRBD1 TGTGCCAGCAGGAAACAGGGGGCAGGCCAAGAGACCCAGTACTTC CASRKQGAGQETQYF
. 11 TRBJ2-7 TRBV5-6 TRBD2 TGTGCCAGCAGCGCCGGGACTAGCGAAGACTTC CASSAGTSEDF
. 16 TRBJ2-5 TRBV4-2 . TGTGCCAGCAGCCAAGTTGGGGGGCAGGGCTCAGGGGCCCAGTACTTC CASSQVGGQGSGAQYF
. 16 TRBJ2-7 TRBV7-3 TRBD2 TGTGCCAGCAGCTGGACTAGCGGGGTGATGACCTACGAGCAGTACTTC CASSWTSGVMTYEQYF
. 16 TRBJ1-3 TRBV15 . TGTGCCACCAGCAGAGGGCGGGAAGTATCTGGAAACACCATATATTTT CATSRGREVSGNTIYF
. 11 TRBJ2-3 TRBV6-5 . TGTGCCAGCAGCAACTTACGCACGCAGTATTTT CASSNLRTQYF
few 13 TRBJ1-1 TRBV2 . TGTGCCAGCAGTGGCGTGTTGTTGACTGAAGCTTTCTTT CASSGVLLTEAFF
once 15 TRBJ2-2 TRBV7-6 TRBD2 TGTGCCAGCGGGACGACTAGCGCGAACACCGGGGAGCTGTTTTTT CASGTTSANTGELFF
few 16 TRBJ2-6 TRBV27 TRBD1 TGTGCCAGCAGGACGGGACAGACTTCTGGGGCCAACGTCCTGACTTTC CASRTGQTSGANVLTF
. 18 TRBJ1-4 TRBV21-1 . TGTGCCAGCAGGTCTTCGACGGGCAGGGAATCCGCTAATGAAAAACTGTTTTTT CASRSSTGRESANEKLFF
. 13 TRBJ2-7 TRBV7-3 TRBD1 TGTGCCAGCAGCTTGGGGACAGGGGAAGGGCAGTACTTC CASSLGTGEGQYF
. 13 TRBJ1-2 TRBV28 . TGTGCCAGCAGTTTTCAGGGCAGCTATGGCTACACCTTC CASSFQGSYGYTF
. 14 TRBJ1-1 TRBV5-1 . TGCGCCAGCCAAAGTCTCGGAACTAACACTGAAGCTTTCTTT CASQSLGTNTEAFF
. 14 TRBJ2-4 TRBV28 TRBD1 TGTGCCAGCAGGGGGTCACAGGGGGCCAACATTCAGTACTTC CASRGSQGANIQYF
. 16 TRBJ2-1 TRBV25-1 TRBD1 TGTGCCAGCAGTGTTCTGACAGGGGATACCTACAATGAGCAGTTCTTC CASSVLTGDTYNEQFF
. 14 TRBJ1-2 TRBV6-5 . TGTGCCAGCAGTTACGTGGGACAACCTCTGGGCTACACCTTC CASSYVGQPLGYTF
. 14 TRBJ1-2 TRBV7-8 . TGTGCCAGCAGCTTATCGGGGGTCAACTATGGCTACACCTTC CASSLSGVNYGYTF
. 13 TRBJ1-1 TRBV5-6 . TGTGCCAGCAGCTTGATAAGTGTCACTGAAGCTTTCTTT CASSLISVTEAFF
. 17 TRBJ2-5 TRBV7-9 . TGTGCCAGCAGCCCCAGGGGGCTAGCGGGATTCCAAGAGACCCAGTACTTC CASSPRGLAGFQETQYF
. 12 TRBJ2-7 TRBV27 . TGTGCCAGCTTTGGGCGACCCTACGAGCAGTACTTC CASFGRPYEQYF
. 16 TRBJ2-6 TRBV6-5 . TGTGCCAGCAGTTACTTGGGGAGCTCTGGGGCCAACGTCCTGACTTTC CASSYLGSSGANVLTF
. 14 TRBJ1-1 TRBV28 TRBD1 TGTGCCAGCAGTTCGGGACAGAAGAACACTGAAGCTTTCTTT CASSSGQKNTEAFF
. 14 TRBJ2-7 TRBV11-2 . TGTGCCAGCAGCCCGGGACGAAATACCTACGAGCAGTACTTC CASSPGRNTYEQYF
. 14 TRBJ2-3 TRBV7-9 . TGTGCCAGCAGCCCACGTAGAAGCACAGATACGCAGTATTTT CASSPRRSTDTQYF
few 17 TRBJ2-3 TRBV5-1 TRBD2 TGCGCCAGCAGCTGGACCCCACTAGCGGGAGGCACAGATACGCAGTATTTT CASSWTPLAGGTDTQYF
few 15 TRBJ1-1 TRBV5-1 TRBD1 TGCGCCAGCAGTGAGTTGATCCAGGGGGACACTGAAGCTTTCTTT CASSELIQGDTEAFF
. 13 TRBJ2-7 TRBV9 . TGTGCCAGCAGCCTCCAGGGGACCCGCGAGCAGTACTTC CASSLQGTREQYF
. 14 TRBJ1-1 TRBV5-1 . TGCGCCAGCCGCCCCGGCGGGGTGAACACTGAAGCTTTCTTT CASRPGGVNTEAFF
. 13 TRBJ1-4 TRBV7-3 . TGTGCCAGCAGCCTGGGACCGCCAGAAAAACTGTTTTTT CASSLGPPEKLFF
. 14 TRBJ1-4 TRBV28 . TGTGCCAGCAGTTTAATGAGTTGGCGTGAAAAACTGTTTTTT CASSLMSWREKLFF
. 17 TRBJ2-1 TRBV21-1 . TGTGCCAGCAGCCCTCTTAAGAGGGCCCAGTCCTACAATGAGCAGTTCTTC CASSPLKRAQSYNEQFF
many 11 TRBJ2-7 TRBV28 . TGTGCCAGCAGTTTTGATTTCGAGCAGTACTTC CASSFDFEQYF
. 14 TRBJ2-2 TRBV2 . TGTGCCAGCAACCGGGACAAAGACACCGGGGAGCTGTTTTTT CASNRDKDTGELFF
. 19 TRBJ2-6 TRBV19 . TGTGCCAGTAGTATAGCCCCAGGGACTCCCAGCTCTGGGGCCAACGTCCTGACTTTC CASSIAPGTPSSGANVLTF
. 13 TRBJ1-1 TRBV7-2 . TGTGCCAGCAGCCCACAAAGGGGCACTGAAGCTTTCTTT CASSPQRGTEAFF
. 14 TRBJ1-5 TRBV9 . TGTGCCAGCAGCGTAGAGGAAAGCGGTCAGCCCCAGCATTTT CASSVEESGQPQHF
. 13 TRBJ1-1 TRBV5-6 . TGTGCCAGCAGCTTTTATAGGAACACTGAAGCTTTCTTT CASSFYRNTEAFF
. 19 TRBJ2-7 TRBV5-8 TRBD2 TGTGCCAGCTTACCCCAGCTAGCGGGAGGGCCCTACTACTCCTACGAGCAGTACTTC CASLPQLAGGPYYSYEQYF